One and the same sample provided the 4 T cell receptor beta chains below, sequenced in a study of cytomegalovirus exposure and HLA in healthy donors. With 60 Vbeta and 13 Jbeta primers, the PCR was carried out. The method was immunoSEQ multiplex PCR; TCRdb's version includes in-frame clones alone and lacks a portion of them. The top ten hold more than 1.1% of the sample, which has 100,000 to 150,000 clones, about 76% seen once. Sequenced input: PBMCs. Source of these receptors: a woman aged 40 to 50 in good health and CMV-seronegative.

The CDR3 DNA follows: TGTGCCAGCAGTGAAGAGCGGGGGGGCACAGATACGCAGTATTTT. This sequence encodes CASSEERGGTDTQYF. The J gene is TRBJ2-3, the V gene TRBV6-1, with 9 bases fitting TRBD2. The germline gives CDR1 MNHNS, CDR2 SASEGT. J was trimmed by 1 base and V by 1 base; bases with no gene match: 0. The CDR3 loop spans 15 amino acids.

This clone is a singleton in its sample. The chain links TRBV19 to TRBJ1-6; D perhaps matches TRBD1 (6 bases). Trimming left V 10 bases short and J 10 bases short, with 23 bases between. Germline V gene lookup returns CDR1 LNHDA and CDR2 SQIVND (reference sequence). This CDR3 contains 15 residues. The CDR3 loop is CATTTGPGFGSPLHF. As DNA, the CDR3 is TGTGCCACCACAACAGGGCCAGGGTTTGGATCACCCCTCCACTTT.

This clone was counted between two and nine times. The chain joins TRBV6-1 to TRBJ1-5; 10 positions match TRBD1. The germline gives CDR1 MNHNS, CDR2 SASEGT. There are 13 residues in the CDR3. V was pared by 10 bases and J by 7 bases, with 7 bases of the junction left unmatched. This CDR3 reads CATRQGAGQPQHF. The CDR3 DNA sequence: TGTGCCACGAGACAGGGGGCCGGGCAGCCCCAGCATTTT.

V gene TRBV7-2 combines with J gene TRBJ1-2; no clear D gene. CDR3 length: 13 amino acids. Per germline, CDR1 SGHTA and CDR2 FQGNSA. V was pared by 5 bases and J by 4 bases, with 11 bases between. CDR3 sequence (DNA): TGTGCCAGCAGCCCTTCACAGTTCTATGGCTACACCTTC. Translated: CASSPSQFYGYTF.